This TCR beta chain was identified during a study of T cell changes during pregnancy in multiple sclerosis. There are 14 residues in the CDR3. CDR1 is PRHDT, CDR2 FYEKMQ, per germline (reference sequence). With 3 bases removed from V and 4 bases from J, the gap between germline ends came to 12 bases. Libraries were prepared by immunoSEQ multiplex PCR; TCRdb keeps only in-frame clonotypes and omits some of them. The data contain around 69,000 clones, roughly nine tenths of them seen just once; the ten biggest clones take up roughly 5%. The rearrangement links TRBV13 to TRBJ1-1; tentatively, D is TRBD1 (5 bases). This specimen was CD8+ T cells from peripheral blood mononuclear cells, taken before pregnancy. The source of this sequence is a female donor with multiple sclerosis, enrolled in a pregnancy study. Here the CDR3 DNA reads TGTGCCAGCAGCTTTCAGGGCGGGGGCACTGAAGCTTTCTTT. Protein product: CASSFQGGGTEAFF.